Listed here are 16 T cell receptor beta chains from one sample, sequenced in a study of blood T cell repertoires in COVID-19. Measured with immunoSEQ multiplex PCR; TCRdb has only the in-frame clones, and not every one. The top ten hold less than 3.5% of the sample, which has some 200,000 clones, around nine tenths seen once. The sample consisted of peripheral blood. The source is a man in his forties or fifties with active or convalescent COVID-19.

The V and J genes are TRBV30 and TRBJ2-7; D perhaps matches TRBD1 (5 bases). Germline V gene sequence: CDR1 GTSNPN, CDR2 SVGIG (reference sequence). This CDR3 is built from 13 residues. V lost 4 bases to trimming and J lost 2 bases, with 12 bases between them. The CDR3, as DNA: TGTGCCTGGATGGGTCCAGGGACCTACGAGCAGTACTTC. Protein sequence: CAWMGPGTYEQYF.

The rearrangement joins TRBV5-1 to TRBJ2-4; no definite D call. This CDR3 spans 12 amino acids. The V gene lost 6 bases and the J gene lost 10 bases, with 14 bases spanning the gap. CDR1 is SGHRS, CDR2 YFSETQ, per germline. The CDR3 spells CASKLESGIQYF. In DNA form, the CDR3 reads TGCGCCAGCAAACTCGAGTCGGGTATTCAGTACTTC.

This sequence joins TRBV7-8 and TRBJ2-7, with D perhaps matching TRBD2 (7 bases). The V end was cut by 5 bases, the J end by 3 bases, with 11 bases between. The CDR3 consists of 13 residues. CDR1 SGHVS and CDR2 FQNEAQ come from the germline V gene. The CDR3 loop is CASSPGGHYEQYF. As DNA, the CDR3 is TGTGCCAGCAGCCCGGGGGGACACTACGAGCAGTACTTC.

This rearrangement joins TRBV6-4 to TRBJ2-1; D may be TRBD1 (6 bases). The V end lost 3 bases, the J end lost 6 bases, and 9 bases lay between the germline ends. Germline CDR1 is MRHNA and CDR2 is SNTAGT. The CDR3 is 13 amino acids. As DNA, the CDR3 is TGTGCCAGCAGTGAACAGGGTCCCAATGAGCAGTTCTTC. The encoded protein is CASSEQGPNEQFF.

The rearrangement links TRBV28 to TRBJ1-3; 8 nucleotides agree with TRBD1. CDR1 and CDR2 (germline): MDHEN, SYDVKM. J was trimmed by 4 bases and V by 4 bases; bases with no gene match: 6. The CDR3 spans 15 residues. DNA of the CDR3: TGTGCCAGCAGTTCAGGGGGCGACCTCGGAAACACCATATATTTT. Its protein product is CASSSGGDLGNTIYF.

The chain employs TRBV11-3 and TRBJ2-3; a weak D match, TRBD1 (6 bases). The germline V and J ends were trimmed by 2 bases and 3 bases, with 12 bases remaining between them. Germline V gives CDR1 SGHNT, CDR2 YENEEA. This CDR3 has 15 residues. The CDR3 sequence: CASSLSQGSTDTQYF. The CDR3 region has the DNA TGTGCCAGCAGCTTATCGCAGGGGAGTACAGATACGCAGTATTTT.

This chain joins TRBV11-3 and TRBJ2-5; a possible D gene is TRBD2 (7 bases). The CDR3 sequence is 16 residues long. Looked up from germline, CDR1 is SGHNT and CDR2 is YENEEA. The ends were cut back, 5 bases at V and 5 bases at J, with 21 bases in the middle. CDR3 DNA sequence: TGTGCCAGCAGCCTCCTATGGGGGGGGCGAGGGGAGACCCAGTACTTC. It translates to CASSLLWGGRGETQYF.

Points on this clone: A read error may produce the germline difference seen at one junction end. The chain has TRBV3-1 (or the pseudogene TRBV3-2) and TRBJ1-2; a possible D gene is TRBD1 (5 bases). Per germline, CDR1 LGHDT and CDR2 YNNKEL (reference sequence). The CDR3 loop spans 14 amino acids. CDR3 residues: CASRQAGNGNGYTF. The CDR3 region has the DNA TGTGCCAGCAGACAAGCAGGGAATGGTAACGGCTACACCTTC.

The chain is built from TRBV30 and TRBJ1-2; a weak D match, TRBD1 (5 bases). The germline V gene encodes CDR1 GTSNPN and CDR2 SVGIG (reference sequence). This CDR3 spans 16 amino acids. V shed 4 bases and J shed 2 bases, with 20 bases lying between them. The CDR3 coding sequence is TGTGCCTGGAACGTGGGGGGTCTCTCTTTCAACTATGGCTACACCTTC. Translated, it gives CAWNVGGLSFNYGYTF.

The rearrangement joins TRBV7-2 to TRBJ2-2, with 10 bases that match TRBD1. V lost 5 bases to trimming and J lost 2 bases; unmatched junction nucleotides: 5. The CDR3 length is 16 residues. Germline loops: CDR1 SGHTA, CDR2 FQGNSA. CDR3 in amino acids: CASSADRGLNTGELFF. CDR3 bases: TGTGCCAGCAGCGCCGACAGGGGGCTAAACACCGGGGAGCTGTTTTTT.

This chain joins TRBV28 and TRBJ1-1; 10 bases match TRBD1. The CDR3 runs 16 residues. Germline values: CDR1 MDHEN, CDR2 SYDVKM. V trimming: 3 bases; J trimming: 7 bases; junction bases outside the gene matches: 11. DNA for the CDR3: TGTGCCAGCAGTTTGGGGGGGACAGGGGATCGTGGTGAAGCTTTCTTT. Its translation: CASSLGGTGDRGEAFF.

This chain joins TRBV19 and TRBJ1-1; D not resolved. From germline, CDR1 is LNHDA and CDR2 SQIVND (reference sequence). The length of the CDR3 is 12 residues. V dropped 0 bases and J dropped 8 bases, with 7 bases sitting between them. CDR3 protein: CASSIDRREAFF. As DNA, the CDR3 is TGTGCCAGTAGTATAGATCGGAGGGAAGCTTTCTTT.

V and J are TRBV15 and TRBJ1-1; 7 bases are a match to TRBD1. This CDR3 has 15 residues. Unmatched junction bases numbered 13, after V lost 3 bases and J lost 9 bases. CDR1 is LNHNV and CDR2 is YYDKDF in the germline V gene (reference sequence). CDR3 sequence reads: CATSRVEGAGIQAFF. The DNA for the CDR3 is TGTGCCACCAGCAGGGTTGAGGGGGCCGGGATCCAAGCTTTCTTT.

This chain connects TRBV29-1 to TRBJ2-7, with D perhaps TRBD1 (6 bases). The CDR3 consists of 13 residues. The V gene's germline CDR1 is SQVTM and CDR2 ANQGSEA. V was clipped by 2 bases and J by 5 bases, with 13 bases between them. In DNA form, the CDR3 reads TGCAGCGTTGAACCAGGGGTCGGGGACGAGCAGTACTTC. The encoded protein is CSVEPGVGDEQYF.

This chain joins TRBV19 and TRBJ1-3; D remains unclear. V lost 3 bases to trimming and J lost 4 bases, with 13 bases between them. The CDR3 is 15 amino acids. In germline, CDR1 is LNHDA, CDR2 SQIVND (reference sequence). The CDR3 spells CASSIVGGSGNTIYF. The CDR3 region has the DNA TGTGCCAGTAGTATCGTCGGCGGATCAGGAAACACCATATATTTT.

This chain links TRBV27 with TRBJ1-3, with D possibly matching TRBD1 (6 bases). CDR3 size: 19 residues. Germline lookup yields CDR1 MNHEY and CDR2 SMNVEV (reference sequence). V was clipped by 3 bases and J by 1 base, with 22 bases between them. CDR3 DNA: TGTGCCAGCAGTTTCTACGACAGGAGAGTATCCGGTTCTGGAAACACCATATATTTT. This translates into CASSFYDRRVSGSGNTIYF.